This T cell receptor beta chain is from a study of blood T cell repertoires in COVID-19. Study-level background: COVID-19 samples from acute and convalescent phases originated in the United States, Italy and Spain. T cells, B-cell-depleted T cells, or PBMCs supplied cDNA or gDNA.

TCRdb keeps only in-frame clones here, not all; method: immunoSEQ multiplex PCR. Among 290,000 or so clones listed, around 90% were seen once. Residents of about two dozen US areas, aged about 18 to 95 years, made up the participants. In assigning cohorts, the study relied on participant-reported clinical history. Trimming removed 0 bases at V and 4 bases at J, with 7 bases between. CDR1 is MDHEN, CDR2 SYDVKM, per germline. The CDR3 consists of 15 residues. The sample consisted of PBMCs or T cells enriched from blood (not recorded which). This receptor was identified in a woman under 30 with acute COVID-19. This sequence joins TRBV28 and TRBJ2-6; the D gene is possibly TRBD1 (5 bases). CDR3 nucleotides: TGTGCCAGCAGTTTATGGGGGCCCGGGGCCAACGTCCTGACTTTC. Translated: CASSLWGPGANVLTF.